This T cell receptor (beta chain) was profiled in a study of OX40 agonist ivuxolimab in advanced cancers. Regarding the study as a whole: Expanded clones were, on average, more numerous among CD8+ T cells than CD4+.

TCRdb's copy holds only in-frame clones and misses some; the assay was immunoSEQ multiplex PCR. The sample yields 80,000 to 100,000 clones, 87% seen once. The cohort excluded patients with autoimmune disease history or systemic immunosuppression. Regarding this clone: The antigen remains unidentified.

The CDR3 has 14 amino acids. CDR1 and CDR2 from the germline V gene are KGHSH and LQKENI. Trimming removed 2 bases from V and 10 bases from J; junction bases left unmatched: 8. This sample comprised CD4+ or CD8+ T cells sorted from blood, obtained in a trial of the OX40 agonist ivuxolimab. The TCR comes from an adult with an advanced solid tumor such as melanoma, head and neck, liver or kidney cancer. V gene TRBV18 combines with J gene TRBJ1-2, with 9 bases that match TRBD1. The DNA for the CDR3 is TGTGCCAGCTCACCAGGGACAGGGAGGGACCACTACACCTTC. It encodes CASSPGTGRDHYTF.